One and the same sample provided the 5 T cell receptor beta chains below, sequenced in a study of cytomegalovirus exposure and HLA in healthy donors (dated by TCRdb to between 2016 and 2019). Libraries were prepared through the immunoSEQ multiplex PCR assay. TCRdb holds this immuneACCESS table with in-frame rearrangements only. Some clones are missing; in checked studies, unresolved V genes explain under half, and the rest has no known cause. In all, the sample holds a few hundred thousand clones, and around nine tenths of those were seen once. The top ten constitute 0.92% of the sample. Sequencing was done on a sample of PBMCs. The receptors derive from a woman in her late teens or twenties in good health and CMV-seronegative.

CDR3 sequence: CASSSGQSIQETQYF. As DNA, the CDR3 is TGTGCCAGCAGCTCGGGACAGAGCATCCAAGAGACCCAGTACTTC. The chain carries TRBV28 and TRBJ2-5, with 7 bases lining up with TRBD1. This CDR3 comprises 15 residues. Germline trimming cut 6 bases from V and 1 base from J; bases unmatched to any gene: 8. In germline, CDR1 is MDHEN, CDR2 SYDVKM.

The V call is TRBV5-5, the J call TRBJ2-7, with D maybe TRBD2 (5 bases). Germline assignment: CDR1 SGHKS and CDR2 YYEKEE (reference sequence). The CDR3 loop spans 16 amino acids. Trimming took 5 bases from V and 8 from J, leaving 26 bases between them. The CDR3 DNA is TGTGCCAGCAGATATACCGGAGCGGTACCAGAACGACAGCAGTACTTC. It is translated as CASRYTGAVPERQQYF.

CDR3 sequence (DNA): TGCAGCGTGCTCCGGGAGTCGAATGAAAAACTGTTTTTT. As protein: CSVLRESNEKLFF. The chain recombines TRBV29-1 with TRBJ1-4; D is unclear. V gave up 6 bases and J gave up 5 bases, with 13 bases separating them. The germline V gene encodes CDR1 SQVTM and CDR2 ANQGSEA. The CDR3 totals 13 residues.

The chain links TRBV27 to TRBJ1-2, with TRBD1 as a possible D gene (6 bases). Deletions cut 11 bases from V and 3 bases from J, with 19 bases between. The CDR3 is 14 amino acids. CDR1 and CDR2 (germline): MNHEY, SMNVEV (reference sequence). The CDR3, as DNA: TGTGCCCCCCCTCCGCAGGGGATCTACTATGGCTACACCTTC. Translating gives CAPPPQGIYYGYTF.

This clone was seen a single time. V and J are TRBV27 and TRBJ2-5, with TRBD2 identical over 14 bases. Germline-derived CDR1 and CDR2 are MNHEY and SMNVEV (reference sequence). J was trimmed by 4 bases and V by 5 bases; bases with no gene match: 9. The CDR3 is 17 residues long. CDR3: CASSPGTSGRGRETQYF. CDR3 bases: TGTGCCAGCAGTCCAGGGACTAGCGGGAGAGGTAGAGAGACCCAGTACTTC.